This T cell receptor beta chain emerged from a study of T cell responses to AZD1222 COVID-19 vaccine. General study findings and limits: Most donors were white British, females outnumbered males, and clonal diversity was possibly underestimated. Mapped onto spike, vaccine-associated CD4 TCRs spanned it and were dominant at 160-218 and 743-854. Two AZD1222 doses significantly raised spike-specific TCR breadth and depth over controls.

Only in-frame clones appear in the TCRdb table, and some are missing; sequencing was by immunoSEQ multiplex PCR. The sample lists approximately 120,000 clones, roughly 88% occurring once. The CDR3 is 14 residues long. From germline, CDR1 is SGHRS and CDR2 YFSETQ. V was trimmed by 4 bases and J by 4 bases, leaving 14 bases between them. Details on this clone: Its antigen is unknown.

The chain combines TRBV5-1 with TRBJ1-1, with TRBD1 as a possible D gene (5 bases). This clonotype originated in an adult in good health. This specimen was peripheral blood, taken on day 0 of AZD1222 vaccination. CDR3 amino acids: CASSRLNQGTEAFF. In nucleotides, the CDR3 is TGCGCCAGCAGCCGGCTTAACCAGGGCACTGAAGCTTTCTTT.